A single sample gave rise to the 6 T cell receptor beta chains below, sequenced in a study of identical twins listed by TCRdb under 2016. The library was built by means of 5' RACE. These reads were obtained on an Illumina HiSeq 2000. The public sequencing data were trimmed at Q25 with fastp and processed into clonotypes with MiXCR by TCRdb, which kept only in-frame beta chains. Each entry merges the rows of one CDR3 protein and shows their most common DNA and genes. The sample includes 600,000 to 700,000 distinct CDR3 sequences, with 21% observed a single time. Over 4% of the sample comes from the top ten. This sample also appeared in a second study, on T cells expressing NK-cell markers.

Sequencing input: PBMCs. The source is a woman aged 18-30 years in good health.

In this sample, this clonotype turned up a few times. V is TRBV12-3 or TRBV12-4 and J is TRBJ2-1; perhaps TRBD2 as D (5 bases). There are 15 residues in the CDR3. V was cut by 5 bases and J by 1 base, with 12 bases left in between. The CDR3 region has the DNA TGTGCCAGCAGTCCGAGGGCCATTTCCTACAATGAGCAGTTCTTC. Translated, it gives CASSPRAISYNEQFF.

The V and J genes are TRBV5-4 and TRBJ1-6; D is possibly TRBD1 (6 bases). V lost 10 bases and J lost 5, with 13 bases in between. This CDR3 is built from 13 residues. Germline V CDR1 and CDR2: SGHNT, YYREEE (reference sequence). CDR3 coding DNA: TGTGCCGGCCGAGGACAGCATAATTCACCCCTCCACTTT. This translates into CAGRGQHNSPLHF.

The V call is TRBV20-1, the J call TRBJ2-7; 15 bases are shared with TRBD2. This CDR3 contains 18 residues. The V gene end was trimmed by 2 bases and the J gene end by 6 bases; junction bases not matched to a gene: 14. Germline V gene data show CDR1 as DFQATT and CDR2 as SNEGSKA (reference sequence). The CDR3 nucleotides read TGCAGTGCTAGATCTTGGACTAGCGGGGGGGCCCCAGGGGCCGAGCAGTACTTC. The encoded protein is CSARSWTSGGAPGAEQYF.

This rearrangement joins TRBV10-3 to TRBJ2-7; D is unresolved. The V end was cut by 6 bases, the J end by 6 bases, with 21 bases between. Germline assignment: CDR1 ENHRY and CDR2 SYGVKD. This CDR3 is built from 15 residues. CDR3 sequence (DNA): TGTGCCATCAGGAGATCGAACGGGCCCCTGGGCGAGCAGTACTTC. Translation gives CAIRRSNGPLGEQYF.

This clonotype turned up a few times. J is TRBJ2-3 and V is TRBV25-1; D is unclear. Germline assignment: CDR1 MGHDK and CDR2 SYGVNS. Deletions cut 6 bases from V and 2 bases from J, with 6 bases between. The CDR3 consists of 12 residues. The chain's CDR3 is CASRANTDTQYF. CDR3 in DNA: TGTGCCAGCAGGGCTAACACAGATACGCAGTATTTT.

This clonotype was seen a few times. The chain has TRBV7-8 and TRBJ2-1; 7 nucleotides line up with TRBD2. CDR3 length equals 17 residues. Germline loops: CDR1 SGHVS, CDR2 FQNEAQ. V lost 5 bases, J lost 3 bases, and 13 bases stayed unmatched. The CDR3 reads CASSKVTAGLLYNEQFF. Written as DNA, the CDR3 is TGTGCCAGCAGCAAAGTGACGGCGGGACTACTCTACAATGAGCAGTTCTTC.